These 13 T cell receptor beta chains originate from one sample sequenced in a study of response to subunit inactivated influenza vaccine. TCRdb ran MiXCR on the RT-PCR reads and lists one entry per CDR3 protein. Among roughly 780,000 distinct CDR3 sequences listed, approximately 17% were seen once. This specimen consisted of PBMCs from blood, obtained more than 4 days after vaccination. The receptors here all came from a man aged 45-60 years who received an inactivated influenza vaccine.

In its sample, this clonotype was seen a few times. This rearrangement joins TRBV11-2 to TRBJ2-3; D possibly corresponds to TRBD2 (6 bases). Trimming removed 4 bases from V and 1 base from J, with 12 bases in between. The CDR3 contains 15 residues. The germline V gene has CDR1 SGHAT and CDR2 FQNNGV. This CDR3 reads CASSWAWGGTDTQYF. CDR3 sequence (DNA): TGTGCCAGCAGCTGGGCGTGGGGGGGCACAGATACGCAGTATTTT.

CDR3 sequence reads: CASSHGTMNTEAFF. The CDR3 nucleotides read TGTGCCAGCAGCCACGGGACAATGAACACTGAAGCTTTCTTT. The genes are TRBV3-1 and TRBJ1-1; D might be TRBD1 (6 bases). Germline CDR1 LGHDT, CDR2 YNNKEL (reference sequence). CDR3 length: 14 residues. V shed 3 bases and J shed 0 bases, with 8 bases lying between them. The full variable domain, in which reference TRBV3-1 and TRBJ1-1 provide the parts outside the CDR3, is DTAVSQTPKYLVTQMGNDKSIKCEQNLGHDTMYWYKQDSKKFLKIMFSYNNKELIINETVPNRFSPKSPDKAHLNLHINSLELGDSAVYFCASSHGTMNTEAFFGQGTRLTVV.

This chain links TRBV20-1 with TRBJ2-6; TRBD1 might be the D (5 bases). Trimming stripped 0 bases from V and 2 bases from J, with 11 bases between. The CDR3 runs to 16 residues. CDR1 and CDR2 (germline): DFQATT, SNEGSKA (reference sequence). The CDR3 loop reads CSARDRVFAGANVLTF. CDR3 DNA sequence: TGCAGTGCTAGAGACAGGGTGTTCGCTGGGGCCAACGTCCTGACTTTC.

V is TRBV10-3 and J is TRBJ2-7, with D perhaps matching TRBD1 or TRBD2 (5 bases each). Germline lookup yields CDR1 ENHRY and CDR2 SYGVKD. The CDR3 contains 15 residues. Trimming took off 4 bases at V and 2 bases at J, with 15 bases between the two ends. The chain's CDR3 is CAISGIRGYAYEQYF. In DNA form, the CDR3 reads TGTGCCATCAGTGGTATTCGGGGCTATGCCTACGAGCAGTACTTC.

This clonotype came up a few times. The chain has TRBV29-1 and TRBJ2-2, with a weak D call TRBD1 (5 bases). The CDR3 runs 13 residues. The V gene's germline CDR1 is SQVTM and CDR2 ANQGSEA. Between the trimmed V and J ends, which lost 3 bases and 1 base, there was a span of 6 bases. The DNA of the CDR3 is TGCAGCGTTGATCAGGGGAACACCGGGGAGCTGTTTTTT. This gives the protein CSVDQGNTGELFF.

The chain joins TRBV20-1 to TRBJ2-5, with 14 bases lining up with TRBD2. Germline assignment: CDR1 DFQATT and CDR2 SNEGSKA (reference sequence). There are 18 residues in the CDR3. The trim removed 1 base at V and 5 bases at J, leaving 12 bases unmatched. CDR3 residues: CSARVYGTSGRPWETQYF. In DNA, the CDR3 is TGCAGTGCTAGAGTTTACGGGACTAGCGGGAGACCCTGGGAGACCCAGTACTTC.

This clonotype appeared a few times. The J gene is TRBJ2-7, the V gene TRBV5-1; D perhaps matches TRBD2 (6 bases). Germline loops: CDR1 SGHRS, CDR2 YFSETQ. The V end lost 3 bases, the J end lost 9 bases, and 10 bases lay between the germline ends. This CDR3 region has 11 residues. The CDR3 sequence: CASSSKEGQYF. The CDR3 nucleotides are TGCGCCAGCAGCTCCAAGGAGGGGCAGTACTTC.

This chain links TRBV3-1 with TRBJ2-2, with TRBD2 matching 9 bases. There are 17 residues in the CDR3. The germline gives CDR1 LGHDT, CDR2 YNNKEL (reference sequence). The junction had 17 bases not matched to a gene; V was cut back by 11 bases and J by 4 bases. CDR3 in amino acids: CASCQVGGRAFTGELFF. CDR3 in DNA: TGTGCCTCCTGCCAAGTAGGCGGGAGGGCGTTCACCGGGGAGCTGTTTTTT.

The chain links TRBV6-1 to TRBJ1-5; tentatively, D is TRBD1 (6 bases). V lost 3 bases, J lost 0 bases, and 15 bases lay in between. Germline CDR1 reads MNHNS; CDR2 reads SASEGT. The CDR3 length is 17 residues. The CDR3 protein is CASSDNRDIDSNQPQHF. CDR3 nucleotide sequence: TGTGCCAGCAGTGACAACCGGGACATAGATAGCAATCAGCCCCAGCATTTT.

This clonotype was recorded at least ten times. The chain recombines TRBV12-3 or TRBV12-4 with TRBJ2-7; unclear D gene. The CDR3 is 14 amino acids. V was clipped by 5 bases and J by 2 bases, with 13 bases between them. The CDR3: CASSPRTSPYEQYF. CDR3 in DNA: TGTGCCAGCAGTCCCCGGACGAGCCCCTACGAGCAGTACTTC.

The rearrangement links TRBV6-2 or TRBV6-3 to TRBJ2-7; no firm D call. Trimming took off 2 bases at V and 0 bases at J, with 8 bases between the two ends. The CDR3 covers 14 residues. CDR1 is MNHEY and CDR2 is SVGEGT in the germline V gene. The CDR3 nucleotides read TGTGCCAGCAGTTACCCGCAGGTCTCCTACGAGCAGTACTTC. It yields the protein CASSYPQVSYEQYF.

This clonotype appeared a few times. The rearrangement joins TRBV7-2 to TRBJ2-3, with D perhaps TRBD1 or TRBD2 (5 bases each). The V gene's germline CDR1 is SGHTA and CDR2 FQGNSA. The CDR3 sequence is 17 residues long. Trimming cost V 3 bases and J 2 bases, with 18 bases left between them. The CDR3 nucleotides are TGTGCCAGCAGCTTTTTCCCAGGGCTAGGACTCACAGATACGCAGTATTTT. It is translated as CASSFFPGLGLTDTQYF.

This clonotype has only a few counts. The chain is built from TRBV6-2 or TRBV6-3 and TRBJ1-1, with unresolved D. V was clipped by 8 bases and J by 3 bases, with 13 bases between them. The CDR3 is 13 amino acids. Germline loops: CDR1 MNHEY, CDR2 SVGEGT. This CDR3 reads CASVGVVDTEAFF. CDR3 DNA: TGTGCCAGCGTTGGCGTTGTGGACACTGAAGCTTTCTTT.